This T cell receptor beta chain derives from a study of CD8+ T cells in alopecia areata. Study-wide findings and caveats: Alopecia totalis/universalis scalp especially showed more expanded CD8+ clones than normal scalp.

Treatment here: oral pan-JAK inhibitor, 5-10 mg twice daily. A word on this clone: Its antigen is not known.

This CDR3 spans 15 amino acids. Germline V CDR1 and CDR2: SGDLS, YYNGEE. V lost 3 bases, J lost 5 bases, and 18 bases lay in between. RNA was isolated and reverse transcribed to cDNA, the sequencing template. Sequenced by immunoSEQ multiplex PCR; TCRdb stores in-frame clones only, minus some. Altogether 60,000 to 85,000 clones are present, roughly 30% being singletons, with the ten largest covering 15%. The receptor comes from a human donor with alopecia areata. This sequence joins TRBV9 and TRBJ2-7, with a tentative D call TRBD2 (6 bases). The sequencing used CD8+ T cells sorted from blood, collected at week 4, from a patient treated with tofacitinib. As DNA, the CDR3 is TGTGCCAGCAGCGCCTTTGGCGGGACGGGGGACGAGCAGTACTTC. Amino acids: CASSAFGGTGDEQYF.